The table lists the clone carrying this T cell receptor (beta chain) with many counts. Its specificity is unknown. Germline values: CDR1 SQVTM, CDR2 ANQGSEA. After removal of 7 bases from V and 6 bases from J, the junction contained 7 bases not matched to a gene. This CDR3 region has 13 residues. One entry per CDR3 protein, called by TCRdb with MiXCR from the 5' RACE reads. Found here are 400,000 to 650,000 distinct CDR3 sequences, about a fifth of them singletons; the top ten hold about a sixth. The sample originates from a study of T cells after yellow fever vaccination. Points from the study as a whole: Contaminants from the bulk population, in the form of abundant clonotypes, could be found in FACS-sorted repertoires.

The rearrangement uses TRBV29-1 and TRBJ2-2; TRBD1 agrees at 8 bases. The sequence derives from a man younger than 35 who received the YFV17D yellow fever vaccine. The specimen comprised PBMCs, sampled roughly 20 days after the first yellow fever vaccination. CDR3 nucleotide sequence: TGCAGCGCCCGGACAGGGTCGGCCGGGGAGCTGTTTTTT. As protein: CSARTGSAGELFF.